The source of this T cell receptor beta chain is a study of T-cell reconstitution after alpha-beta-depleted transplantation in children. The CDR3 totals 15 residues. Germline values: CDR1 SGHNT, CDR2 YYREEE (reference sequence). The ends lost 4 bases at V and 1 base at J; junction bases unmatched: 5. As it was prepared, the TCRbeta library received unique molecular identifiers. TCRdb re-analysed the PCR reads in MiXCR, keeping a single row per CDR3 protein. This table has 700,000 to 850,000 distinct CDR3 sequences, roughly 15% appearing once. Sequencing was performed on PBMCs, mostly from graft donor cells, taken 360 days after TCRalphabeta/CD19-depleted stem cell transplant. The receptor comes from a male patient aged 5 to 17 who had a stem cell transplant for acute lymphoblastic leukemia, so the T cells may come from the graft donor. This sequence joins TRBV5-4 and TRBJ2-3, with 8 bases identical to TRBD1. CDR3 coding DNA: TGTGCCAGCAGCCCGGGACAGGTACGCACAGATACGCAGTATTTT. This codes for CASSPGQVRTDTQYF.